Each of the 17 T cell receptor beta chains below was sequenced from the same sample in a study of neoadjuvant anti-PD-1 for oral cavity cancer. Generated by immunoSEQ multiplex PCR, the TCRdb table keeps only in-frame clones and is missing some. This table holds more than 10,000 clones, over 50% found once. This specimen was PBMCs, taken before nivolumab (anti-PD-1) treatment. Receptor source: a person aged 40 to 85 with oral cavity squamous cell carcinoma.

V and J are TRBV10-1 and TRBJ2-3, with D maybe TRBD1 (6 bases). CDR1 is WNHNN and CDR2 is SYGVQD in the germline V gene (reference sequence). This CDR3 region has 12 residues. The germline V and J ends were trimmed by 11 bases and 5 bases, with 14 bases remaining between them. The CDR3: CAGTLSEDTQYF. The CDR3 DNA reads as TGCGCCGGGACACTAAGTGAAGATACGCAGTATTTT.

This chain connects TRBV28 to TRBJ1-2; D is ambiguous. With 2 bases removed from V and 2 bases from J, the gap between germline ends came to 9 bases. This CDR3 has 14 residues. Germline CDR1 reads MDHEN; CDR2 reads SYDVKM. The CDR3, as DNA: TGTGCCAGCAGTTTACGGGCCATGAACTATGGCTACACCTTC. Its protein product is CASSLRAMNYGYTF.

This clone has just one count. The chain carries TRBV10-1 and TRBJ1-3, with D perhaps matching TRBD1 (6 bases). This CDR3 is built from 16 residues. CDR1 WNHNN and CDR2 SYGVQD come from the germline V gene (reference sequence). Trimming shortened V by 8 bases and J by 4 bases, and 21 bases separated the two germline ends. As DNA, the CDR3 is TGCGCCAGCGCCACAGGGCCCCTGAGGTCCGGAAACACCATATATTTT. Protein sequence: CASATGPLRSGNTIYF.

The chain carries TRBV19 and TRBJ1-2; 10 bases line up with TRBD1. This CDR3 is built from 13 residues. Per germline, CDR1 LNHDA and CDR2 SQIVND (reference sequence). V dropped 9 bases and J dropped 3; count of bases not matched to a gene: 4. Here the CDR3 DNA reads TGTGCCAGCCGGGACAGGGGAGACTATGGCTACACCTTC. Residues: CASRDRGDYGYTF.

The chain uses TRBV2 and TRBJ2-2; no clear D gene. The CDR3 contains 12 residues. CDR1 and CDR2 from the germline V gene are SNHLY and FYNNEI. V lost 5 bases and J 1 base, leaving 2 bases between the germline ends. The CDR3 nucleotides are TGTGCCAGCAGTTTGAACACCGGGGAGCTGTTTTTT. It codes for CASSLNTGELFF. Full variable domain (rest looked up from reference TRBV2 and TRBJ2-2): EPEVTQTPSHQVTQMGQEVILRCVPISNHLYFYWYRQILGQKVEFLVSFYNNEISEKSEIFDDQFSVERPDGSNFTLKIRSTKLEDSAMYFCASSLNTGELFFGEGSRLTVL.

The sample holds a few counts of this clone. CDR3 region: CASNFDRGKVNTEAFF. DNA of the CDR3: TGTGCCAGCAACTTCGACAGGGGTAAAGTGAACACTGAAGCTTTCTTT. This chain uses TRBV5-6 with TRBJ1-1; 8 positions agree with TRBD1. Per the germline V gene, CDR1 is SGHDT and CDR2 is YYEEEE. The J segment lost 0 bases and the V segment lost 6 bases, leaving 10 bases of the junction unmatched. The CDR3 sequence is 16 residues long.

In its sample, this clone was seen a few times. The V gene is TRBV28, the J gene TRBJ2-5; D may be TRBD2 (6 bases). Germline loops: CDR1 MDHEN, CDR2 SYDVKM. The V gene lost 4 bases and the J gene lost 5 bases, with 11 bases spanning the gap. The CDR3 length is 13 residues. For the CDR3, the DNA is TGTGCCAGCAGTTGGGAGGTTCTTGAGACCCAGTACTTC. It specifies CASSWEVLETQYF.

The V gene is TRBV7-3, the J gene TRBJ2-7; possibly TRBD2 for D (6 bases). Germline V gene data show CDR1 as SGHTA and CDR2 as FQGTGA. Trimming took 5 bases from V and 3 from J, leaving 8 bases between them. The CDR3 is 12 residues long. The CDR3 is CASSPEGYEQYF. As DNA, the CDR3 is TGTGCCAGCAGCCCGGAGGGCTACGAGCAGTACTTC. Complete variable domain (other parts from reference TRBV7-3 and TRBJ2-7): GAGVSQTPSNKVTEKGKYVELRCDPISGHTALYWYRQSLGQGPEFLIYFQGTGAADDSGLPNDRFFAVRPEGSVSTLKIQRTERGDSAVYLCASSPEGYEQYFGPGTRLTVT.

The V gene is TRBV28, the J gene TRBJ2-7, with a weak D call TRBD1 (6 bases). In germline, CDR1 is MDHEN, CDR2 SYDVKM. The CDR3 is made up of 13 amino acids. Trimming took off 10 bases at V and 3 bases at J, with 16 bases between the two ends. CDR3 DNA: TGTGCCATCCAACCGGGACACAGCTACGAGCAGTACTTC. This sequence encodes CAIQPGHSYEQYF. Variable domain in full (rest from reference TRBV28 and TRBJ2-7): DVKVTQSSRYLVKRTGEKVFLECVQDMDHENMFWYRQDPGLGLRLIYFSYDVKMKEKGDIPEGYSVSREKKERFSLILESASTNQTSMYLCAIQPGHSYEQYFGPGTRLTVT.

The V and J genes are TRBV6-1 and TRBJ2-1; the D gene is possibly TRBD1 (7 bases). Germline lookup yields CDR1 MNHNS and CDR2 SASEGT. The V end lost 2 bases, the J end lost 8 bases, and 19 bases lay between the germline ends. This CDR3 is built from 16 residues. Here the CDR3 DNA reads TGTGCCAGCAGTGAATCCGCAGGGGGGTTAGTGCATGAGCAGTTCTTC. It codes for CASSESAGGLVHEQFF.

The chain combines TRBV15 with TRBJ1-5; D remains ambiguous. The CDR3 runs to 15 residues. V lost 0 bases, J lost 2 bases, and 8 bases lay in between. Germline CDR1 is LNHNV and CDR2 is YYDKDF (reference sequence). CDR3 region: CATSRERFRNQPQHF. The CDR3 DNA sequence: TGTGCCACCAGCAGAGAAAGGTTTCGCAATCAGCCCCAGCATTTT.

V is TRBV7-8 and J is TRBJ2-7, with 12 bases aligning to TRBD2. Germline trimming cut 3 bases from V and 0 bases from J; bases unmatched to any gene: 15. This CDR3 has 20 residues. CDR1 is SGHVS and CDR2 is FQNEAQ in the germline V gene. CDR3 sequence (DNA): TGTGCCAGCAGCTTTCCTAGGACTAGCGGGACGCGTTCGAGCTCCTACGAGCAGTACTTC. Amino acid sequence: CASSFPRTSGTRSSSYEQYF.

V gene TRBV28 combines with J gene TRBJ1-2; 12 nucleotides line up with TRBD1. The CDR3 runs 17 residues. Germline V gene data show CDR1 as MDHEN and CDR2 as SYDVKM. V shed 6 bases, J shed 8 bases, and the junction held 16 bases outside the gene matches. CDR3 nucleotide sequence: TGTGCCAGCAGCCTACTCCGAGTGGGACAGGGGGCGCGGGGCTACACCTTC. Translation gives CASSLLRVGQGARGYTF.

The rearrangement joins TRBV27 to TRBJ1-2; maybe TRBD1 (6 bases). The germline V gene has CDR1 MNHEY and CDR2 SMNVEV (reference sequence). The CDR3 runs 14 residues. V was trimmed by 2 bases and J by 2 bases, leaving 9 bases between them. The chain's CDR3 is CASSLKGQNYGYTF. The CDR3 nucleotides are TGTGCCAGCAGTTTAAAAGGACAGAACTATGGCTACACCTTC.

The CDR3 loop reads CASSLRQGGSTEAFF. The CDR3 DNA follows: TGTGCCAGCAGTCTCCGACAGGGAGGGAGCACTGAAGCTTTCTTT. This chain links TRBV27 with TRBJ1-1, with 7 bases identical to TRBD1. V was pared by 5 bases and J by 4 bases, with 10 bases of the junction left unmatched. The length of the CDR3 is 15 residues. CDR1 and CDR2 from the germline V gene are MNHEY and SMNVEV (reference sequence).

This clone has just one count. The chain is built from TRBV19 and TRBJ1-1; D ambiguous. The length of the CDR3 is 12 residues. Germline lookup yields CDR1 LNHDA and CDR2 SQIVND (reference sequence). V lost 5 bases to trimming and J lost 5 bases, with 9 bases between them. In nucleotides, the CDR3 is TGTGCCAGTAGTCCTAGTTGGACTGAAGCTTTCTTT. The encoded protein is CASSPSWTEAFF.

The genes are TRBV27 and TRBJ2-1, with TRBD2 matching 7 bases. CDR1 is MNHEY and CDR2 is SMNVEV in the germline V gene (reference sequence). There are 14 residues in the CDR3. Unmatched junction bases numbered 12, after V lost 6 bases and J lost 10 bases. CDR3 DNA: TGTGCCAGCAGCCTCGGGGGGTATGCGGGCGAGCAGTTCTTC. Its translation is CASSLGGYAGEQFF.